The present T cell receptor (beta chain) was sequenced within a study of blood T cell repertoires in COVID-19. Across the study: In each case, the material was cDNA or gDNA derived from T cells, B-cell-depleted T cells, or PBMCs.

The assay was immunoSEQ multiplex PCR, and TCRdb's table has in-frame clones only and misses some. Among around 93,000 clones listed, around 81% were seen once. The V and J ends lost 5 bases and 6 bases, in that order; junction bases with no gene match: 11. CDR3 length: 15 residues. Germline loops: CDR1 LGHNT, CDR2 FRNRAP. This TCR was recovered from a man aged 55 to 70 with acute or convalescent COVID-19. Material for sequencing was peripheral blood. The chain employs TRBV12-5 and TRBJ2-7; 9 bases line up with TRBD1. The CDR3 loop reads CASGPPDRGSGEQYF. In nucleotides, the CDR3 is TGTGCTAGTGGTCCCCCGGACAGGGGTTCCGGCGAGCAGTACTTC.